One sample yielded the 6 T cell receptor beta chains listed below, sequenced in a study of brain metastases from non-small cell lung cancer. Here immunoSEQ multiplex PCR was the method, and the copy in TCRdb shows in-frame clones only, minus some. The repertoire holds 14,000 to 15,000 clones, with around 83% as singletons. The sequencing input was primary lung tumor tissue. The source is a donor over 35 with non-small cell lung cancer.

V usage is TRBV6-5 and J usage is TRBJ2-1; D uncertain. The CDR3 totals 14 residues. V shed 7 bases and J shed 5 bases, with 15 bases lying between them. The germline V gene has CDR1 MNHEY and CDR2 SVGAGI. The CDR3 sequence is CASTLSWGNNEQFF. CDR3 bases: TGTGCCAGCACTCTCAGCTGGGGAAACAATGAGCAGTTCTTC.

The chain carries TRBV7-6 and TRBJ2-5, with 7 bases matching TRBD1. CDR3 length: 15 residues. V dropped 4 bases and J dropped 4; count of bases not matched to a gene: 9. CDR1 and CDR2 (germline): SGHVS, FNYEAQ. The CDR3 nucleotides read TGTGCCAGCAGCTCACATACAGGGGTGGGAGAGACCCAGTACTTC. Residues: CASSSHTGVGETQYF.

The chain couples TRBV19 to TRBJ1-5; D unclear. Trimming pared 3 bases from V and 6 bases from J, leaving 12 bases between. CDR3 length: 14 amino acids. CDR1 and CDR2 (germline): LNHDA, SQIVND (reference sequence). The CDR3 loop reads CASSMTRESQPQHF. The CDR3 nucleotides are TGTGCCAGTAGTATGACAAGGGAGAGTCAGCCCCAGCATTTT. The full variable domain, with the rest looked up from reference TRBV19 and TRBJ1-5, is DGGITQSPKYLFRKEGQNVTLSCEQNLNHDAMYWYRQDPGQGLRLIYYSQIVNDFQKGDIAEGYSVSREKKESFPLTVTSAQKNPTAFYLCASSMTRESQPQHFGDGTRLSIL.

The chain has TRBV5-4 and TRBJ2-3, with 11 bases identical to TRBD2. CDR3 length: 15 amino acids. The ends lost 4 bases at V and 4 bases at J; junction bases unmatched: 5. Germline CDR1 and CDR2: SGHNT and YYREEE (reference sequence). CDR3: CASSLIAGGADTQYF. CDR3 bases: TGTGCCAGCAGCCTAATAGCGGGGGGGGCAGATACGCAGTATTTT.

The chain has TRBV21-1 and TRBJ1-1; the table's TRBD1 call for D was not verified on the DNA. TRBV21-1 counts as a pseudogene. This CDR3 has 19 amino acids. The CDR3 region has the DNA TGTGCCAGCAGCTCTCCGAAACGTGAGGGACAGGGATTGAACACTGAAGCTTTCTTT. The encoded protein is CASSSPKREGQGLNTEAFF.

The V and J genes are TRBV29-1 and TRBJ1-3; D gene ambiguous. V lost 4 bases and J lost 0, with 10 bases in between. Germline-derived CDR1 and CDR2 are SQVTM and ANQGSEA. This CDR3 has 14 residues. In DNA, the CDR3 is TGCAGCGTTGTCGGGGTTCACTCTGGAAACACCATATATTTT. The encoded protein is CSVVGVHSGNTIYF.